These T cell receptor beta chains were read from a single sample in a study of CD8+CD57+ T cells in acquired aplastic anemia. A single record per CDR3 protein comes from TCRdb applying MiXCR to the reads. The repertoire holds 200,000 to 250,000 distinct CDR3 sequences, with almost 35% as singletons. The specimen sequenced was sorted CD4+, CD8+, or CD8+CD57+ T cells (not recorded which) from PBMCs. These receptors were collected from a human donor in good health, serving as a control. Both conserved end residues are part of each CDR3. The order of the fields is D gene, J gene, clone size, V gene, CDR3 DNA, CDR3 protein. The D gene is left open where the match is weak. Rows may omit the clone size; those that give it use once, few, many or a size class.

>.|TRBJ1-2|many|TRBV6-1
TGTGCCAGCAGCCCACTAAGGTTCTCAGATGGCTACACCTTC
CASSPLRFSDGYTF
>.|TRBJ1-2|.|TRBV9
TGTGCCAGCAGCGTCCAGGGATCCGGCTACACCTTC
CASSVQGSGYTF
>.|TRBJ1-2|.|TRBV10-3
TGTGCCATCAGTGAGTCGTCCTTCGAAGGCTACACCTTC
CAISESSFEGYTF
>TRBD2|TRBJ2-7|many|TRBV5-5
TGCGCCAGCAGCTTGGGGGGGTACGAGCAGTACTTC
CASSLGGYEQYF
>.|TRBJ1-5|.|TRBV24-1
TGTGCCACCAGTGATGCCCCGGGGCAGCCCCAGCATTTT
CATSDAPGQPQHF
>TRBD2|TRBJ2-1|.|TRBV29-1
TGCAGCGGCGGGGGGGGAAAGGAGCAGTTCTTC
CSGGGGKEQFF
>TRBD2|TRBJ2-7|many|TRBV4-2
TGTGCCAGCAGCCAAGATCGGCTAGCGGGAGACCCATACGAGCAGTACTTC
CASSQDRLAGDPYEQYF
>.|TRBJ1-2|few|TRBV18
TGTGCCAGCTCCTCACCGAACCCTAACTATGGCTACACCTTC
CASSSPNPNYGYTF
>.|TRBJ1-6|many|TRBV3-1
TGTGTATCCTCGGGTAGCGATGGGGCCCTCCACTTT
CVSSGSDGALHF
>.|TRBJ1-6|.|TRBV10-3
TGTGCCATCAGTTACGGGAGCTCCTATAATTCACCCCTCCACTTT
CAISYGSSYNSPLHF
>.|TRBJ1-5|.|TRBV15
TGTGCCACCAGCAGAGATCTGGAAGGTCAGCCCCAGCATTTT
CATSRDLEGQPQHF
>TRBD2|TRBJ2-1|.|TRBV20-1
TGCAGTGCCACCTTCCCCGGGACTAGCGCCTCCTACAATGAGCAGTTCTTC
CSATFPGTSASYNEQFF
>.|TRBJ2-6|many|TRBV20-1
TGCAGTGCTTTAGACCGGGGGCCATTCTCTGGGGCCAACGTCCTGACTTTC
CSALDRGPFSGANVLTF
>.|TRBJ1-6|.|TRBV7-2
TGTGCCAGCAGCCTAGCGGGGGCGGGCGGATCACCCCTCCACTTT
CASSLAGAGGSPLHF
>.|TRBJ2-6|many|TRBV19
TGTGCCAGTAGTATGGGGCAATCTGGGGCCAACGTCCTGACTTTC
CASSMGQSGANVLTF
>.|TRBJ1-1|few|TRBV5-4
TGTGCCAGCAGCTTGCCTGGGACGGGCACTGAAGCTTTCTTT
CASSLPGTGTEAFF
>.|TRBJ2-1|many|TRBV29-1
TGCAGCGCCCAGGGACGGGGACCTTCTGGCAATGAGCAGTTCTTC
CSAQGRGPSGNEQFF
>TRBD1|TRBJ2-7|many|TRBV5-1
TGCGCCAGCAGCTTTGGGACAGACTCCTACGAGCAGTACTTC
CASSFGTDSYEQYF
>TRBD1|TRBJ2-7|.|TRBV2
TGTGCCAGCAGTGCGCTACCGGGACAGAAATACGAGCAGTACTTC
CASSALPGQKYEQYF
>.|TRBJ1-6|few|TRBV20-1
TGCAGTGCTAGAGATGTGGAGCCGAATTCACCCCTCCACTTT
CSARDVEPNSPLHF
>.|TRBJ1-1|.|TRBV10-1
TGCGCCAGCACCCAGACGGGGAACACTGAAGCTTTCTTT
CASTQTGNTEAFF
>.|TRBJ2-7|many|TRBV20-1
TGCAGTGCTAGAGGGCTAGGGCTCTACGAGCAGTACTTC
CSARGLGLYEQYF
>.|TRBJ2-7|many|TRBV25-1
TGTGCCAGCAGTGAGCTCGGGGACCGCTGGGGCCTATACGAGCAGTACTTC
CASSELGDRWGLYEQYF
>.|TRBJ1-6|many|TRBV7-9
TGTGCCAGCAGCTTAGGAGTAGGGACTTCACCCCTCCACTTT
CASSLGVGTSPLHF
>.|TRBJ1-2|.|TRBV25-1
TGTGCCAGCAGTGCGGGGGTTAGGTACTATGGCTACACCTTC
CASSAGVRYYGYTF
>.|TRBJ2-7|few|TRBV15
TGTGCCACCAGCAGCGAAACAGGGCACGAGCAGTACTTC
CATSSETGHEQYF
>.|TRBJ1-1|many|TRBV2
TGTGCCAGGGAGGACAACACTGAAGCTTTCTTT
CAREDNTEAFF
>.|TRBJ1-2|few|TRBV10-1
TGCGCCAGCAGTGAGAACAGGCGGGATGGCTACACCTTC
CASSENRRDGYTF
>.|TRBJ1-2|many|TRBV2
TGTGCCAGCAGTGACGGCCGCCATGGGGGCTACACCTTC
CASSDGRHGGYTF
>TRBD1|TRBJ2-7|.|TRBV20-1
TGCAGTGCTAGTAAGGGACAGGGGGTGATAGAGGAGCAGTACTTC
CSASKGQGVIEEQYF
>TRBD2|TRBJ2-7|.|TRBV10-3
TGTGCTTCACATGCTAGCGGGACCCCCTACGAGCAGTACTTC
CASHASGTPYEQYF
>TRBD1|TRBJ2-7|many|TRBV20-1
TGCAGTGCTAGAGACCCGGGACAGGGCTACGAGCAGTACTTC
CSARDPGQGYEQYF
>.|TRBJ2-1|few|TRBV20-1
TGCAGTGCCCTCTCCAGGCTAGCGCCATTCAATGAGCAGTTCTTC
CSALSRLAPFNEQFF
>.|TRBJ2-7|.|TRBV29-1
TGCAGCGTTGAAGAGGGGAAGTACGGGCAGTACTTC
CSVEEGKYGQYF
>.|TRBJ2-2|.|TRBV12-5
TGTGCTAGTGGTTTGGTACAGAGTAACGGGGAGCTGTTTTTT
CASGLVQSNGELFF
>TRBD1|TRBJ1-3|many|TRBV7-9
TGTGCCAGCAGTCCGACAGGGGTTGGTGGAAACACCATATATTTT
CASSPTGVGGNTIYF
>TRBD2|TRBJ2-5|.|TRBV4-2
TGTGCCAGCAGCCAAGATCAGTTGACTAGCGATTTAGGGACCCAGTACTTC
CASSQDQLTSDLGTQYF
>TRBD2|TRBJ2-2|many|TRBV24-1
TGTGCCACCAGTGTGAGCGGGGGGCCCGGGGAGCTGTTTTTT
CATSVSGGPGELFF
>.|TRBJ2-5|few|TRBV2
TGTGCCAGCAGTGTTGTGGGGGGTTGGACCCAGTACTTC
CASSVVGGWTQYF
>TRBD2|TRBJ2-1|.|TRBV4-2
TGTGCCAGCAGCCAAGATGTCCTAGCGGGGGGGCCTAAGAATGAGCAGTTCTTC
CASSQDVLAGGPKNEQFF
>.|TRBJ2-3|.|TRBV5-6
TGTGCCAGCAGCTTGGGGTTTTGGACAGTGAGCACAGATACGCAGTATTTT
CASSLGFWTVSTDTQYF
>.|TRBJ2-2|.|TRBV28
TGTGCCAGCAGTTTAGTCGGCGGCGGGTTTTACGCCGGGGAGCTGTTTTTT
CASSLVGGGFYAGELFF
>TRBD2|TRBJ2-1|few|TRBV3-1
TGTGCCAGCAGCCAAGAAGGACTAGCAGGGCAGTTCTTC
CASSQEGLAGQFF
>TRBD2|TRBJ2-7|many|TRBV5-5
TGTGCCAGCAGCTTGACTAGCGGGGGATCCTACGAGCAGTACTTC
CASSLTSGGSYEQYF
>.|TRBJ2-5|many|TRBV20-1
TGCAGTGCTAGTCTTCGGGGTGGGTTACAAGAGACCCAGTACTTC
CSASLRGGLQETQYF
>.|TRBJ1-1|few|TRBV5-5
TGTGCCAGCAGCTTGCTACAAAACACTGAAGCTTTCTTT
CASSLLQNTEAFF
>TRBD1|TRBJ1-2|many|TRBV19
TGTGCCAGTAGTATTACAGGGGGCAGCTATGGCTACACCTTC
CASSITGGSYGYTF
>TRBD1|TRBJ2-1|many|TRBV5-1
TGCGCCAGCAGCTTGGGGATCGGACAGGGGGCACGGCAGTTCTTC
CASSLGIGQGARQFF
>.|TRBJ1-5|few|TRBV6-5
TGTGCCAGCAGTTACGTAGCTCAGCCCCAGCATTTT
CASSYVAQPQHF